This entry features one T cell receptor (beta chain) sequence. Per the authors' pipeline: Scientists estimated how many nucleated cells there were by amplifying reference gene primers. Data came from immunoSEQ multiplex PCR; TCRdb stores just in-frame clones and leaves some out. The V and J calls and clone size were taken over from that table, and D and trimming were inferred from the DNA. The profile shows over 45,000 clones, over 70% of them singletons. CDR3 length: 16 amino acids. Germline-derived CDR1 and CDR2 are LGHNA and YNFKEQ. The trim removed 8 bases at V and 1 base at J, leaving 11 bases unmatched. This specimen comes from a study of blood T cell repertoires in COVID-19. Study details: COVID-19 samples from acute and convalescent phases originated in the United States, Italy and Spain. T cells, B-cell-depleted T cells, or PBMCs provided the cDNA or gDNA that served as material.

The chain links TRBV4-2 to TRBJ2-3; 8 nucleotides align to TRBD2. Sample: peripheral blood. The clonotype was recovered from a man in his 70s with acute or convalescent COVID-19. As DNA, the CDR3 is TGTGCCAGCTCAATCAGAGCGGGAGCGGGCACAGATACGCAGTATTTT. This gives the protein CASSIRAGAGTDTQYF.